The 27 T cell receptor gamma chains presented below share a single source sample, sequenced in a study of gammadelta T cells in human blood. TCRdb re-processed the RT-PCR reads via CATT. The table has about 260 gamma-chain clones, 10% to 12% seen once. The sample consisted of Vgamma9Vdelta2 gamma-delta T cells from fetal blood. Receptors originate from a human fetus.

This clone came up a few times. Only one base separates this from a far larger clonotype, so it likely reflects a read error. The identical CDR3 is also encoded by other nucleotide sequences in the sample. The rearrangement links TRGV9 to TRGJP. This CDR3 has 15 amino acids. From germline, CDR1 is GITISATS and CDR2 ISYDGTV (reference sequence). The CDR3 DNA sequence: TGTGCCTTGTGGGAGCAAGAGTTGGGGAAAAAAATCAAGGTATTT. Protein sequence: CALWEQELGKKIKVF.

J is TRGJP and V is TRGV9. The CDR3 has 18 amino acids. J was trimmed by 7 bases and V by 2 bases; bases with no gene match: 11. Germline values: CDR1 GITISATS, CDR2 ISYDGTV (reference sequence). The CDR3 bases are TGTGCCTTGTGGGAGGGTCCCTGTTGGGAGTTGGGCAAAAAAATCAAGGTATTT. Protein: CALWEGPCWELGKKIKVF.

In the case of this clone: A far larger clone is one base from this, pointing to a likely read error. The chain is built from TRGV9 and TRGJP. No J segment appears in TCRdb, so it was assigned here by matching the sequence to germline. The CDR3 loop spans 14 amino acids. Germline V gene data show CDR1 as GITISATS and CDR2 as ISYDGTV (reference sequence). The CDR3 sequence: CALWQELGKKIKVF. In DNA form, the CDR3 reads TGTGCCTTGTGGCAAGAGTTGGGAAAAAAAATCAAGGTATTT.

By share, this clone ranks as hyperexpanded (1% or more). One end of the junction is discordant with germline, which a read error may explain. This rearrangement joins TRGV2 to TRGJP. This CDR3 has 16 amino acids. In germline, CDR1 is EGSNGY, CDR2 YDSYNSKV. CDR3 in amino acids: CATWDGPELGKKIKVF. CDR3 coding DNA: TGTGCCACCTGGGACGGGCCAGAGTTGGGCAAAAAAATCAAGGTATTT.

Concerning this clone itself: This may come from a read error, since a much larger clone is one base off. The rearrangement links TRGV10 to TRGJP1. TRGV10 is noted as an ORF with a role that remains uncertain. The CDR3 has 15 amino acids. As DNA, the CDR3 is TGTACTGCGTGGGATGGGTATACCACTGGTTGGTTCAAGATATTT. Amino acid sequence: CTAWDGYTTGWFKIF.

By proportion, this clone is large. V gene TRGV10 combines with J gene TRGJ1 or TRGJ2. TRGV10 is reported as an ORF; its role is uncertain. This CDR3 contains 13 residues. With V trimmed by 8 bases and J by 3 bases, 8 bases remained unmatched. CDR3 protein: CAAWDYSYYKKLF. The DNA for the CDR3 is TGTGCTGCGTGGGATTATTCTTATTATAAGAAACTCTTT.

In this sample, this clone is large (0.1 to 1%). The rearrangement joins TRGV9 to TRGJP. Here the J gene was assigned by germline matching of the DNA, as TCRdb has none. Losses at the gene ends were 1 base for V and 11 bases for J; bases not matched to a gene: 5. This CDR3 comprises 15 residues. Germline assignment: CDR1 GITISATS and CDR2 ISYDGTV (reference sequence). The CDR3 spells CALWEVALGKKIKVF. The CDR3 bases are TGTGCCTTGTGGGAGGTAGCCCTGGGCAAAAAAATCAAGGTATTT.

This clone is large within its sample. V is TRGV9 and J is TRGJP. With V trimmed by 6 bases and J by 4 bases, 0 bases remained unmatched. This CDR3 region has 14 residues. CDR1 is GITISATS, CDR2 ISYDGTV, per germline (reference sequence). Here the CDR3 DNA reads TGTGCCTTGTGGCAAGAGTTGGGCAAAAAAATCAAGGTATTT. It is translated as CALWQELGKKIKVF.

This clone appeared a few times. The genes are TRGV2 and TRGJP. There are 16 residues in the CDR3. After removal of 0 bases from V and 9 bases from J, the junction contained 5 bases not matched to a gene. The germline V gene has CDR1 EGSNGY and CDR2 YDSYNSKV. In DNA, the CDR3 is TGTGCCACCTGGGACGGGCCAAGGTTGGGCAAAAAAATCAAGGTATTT. It yields the protein CATWDGPRLGKKIKVF.

This clone showed up just once. Only one base separates this from a far larger clonotype, so it likely reflects a read error. The J gene went uncalled, whereas the V gene is TRGV9. This CDR3 region has 14 residues. Germline lookup yields CDR1 GITISATS and CDR2 ISYDGTV (reference sequence). CDR3: CALWQELGKKINVF. In DNA form, the CDR3 reads TGTGCCTTGTGGCAAGAGTTGGGCAAAAAAATCAATGTATTT.

This clone is labeled large (0.1 to 1%). V is TRGV9 and J is TRGJ1 or TRGJ2. V trimming: 3 bases; J trimming: 0 bases; junction bases outside the gene matches: 11. The CDR3 spans 16 residues. Per the germline V gene, CDR1 is GITISATS and CDR2 is ISYDGTV (reference sequence). The CDR3 DNA follows: TGTGCCTTGTGGGAGCGGTTCCGATCGAATTATTATAAGAAACTCTTT. Amino acids: CALWERFRSNYYKKLF.

By frequency in the sample, this clone is large. The chain couples TRGV9 to TRGJP. CDR1 is GITISATS and CDR2 is ISYDGTV in the germline V gene (reference sequence). V was pared by 0 bases and J by 5 bases, with 7 bases of the junction left unmatched. The CDR3 consists of 18 residues. DNA of the CDR3: TGTGCCTTGTGGGAGGTGCGGGGAGAAGAGTTGGGCAAAAAAATCAAGGTATTT. It encodes CALWEVRGEELGKKIKVF.

This clone rates as large. The same CDR3 arises from other DNA sequences in this sample as well. This rearrangement joins TRGV8 to TRGJP1. The CDR3 extends over 14 amino acids. Germline assignment: CDR1 VENAVY and CDR2 YDSYNSRV. V trimming: 3 bases; J trimming: 3 bases; junction bases outside the gene matches: 4. The CDR3 here is CATWDDATGWFKIF. CDR3 DNA sequence: TGTGCCACCTGGGATGACGCCACTGGTTGGTTCAAGATATTT.

The called J gene is TRGJP, whereas the V gene has no call. This CDR3 has 17 residues. CDR3 coding DNA: TGTGCCTTGTGGGAGGTGAATCTGGAGTTGGGCAAAAAAATCAAGGTATTT. This sequence encodes CALWEVNLELGKKIKVF.

Within the sample, this clone is large. The rearrangement uses TRGV9 and TRGJ1 or TRGJ2. CDR1 is GITISATS and CDR2 is ISYDGTV in the germline V gene (reference sequence). The CDR3 contains 10 residues. J lost 2 bases, V lost 8 bases, and 0 bases had no gene match. CDR3: CALYYYKKLF. In DNA, the CDR3 is TGTGCCTTGTATTATTATAAGAAACTCTTT.

Within the sample, this clone is large (0.1 to 1%). Because the CDR3's place on the DNA is in doubt, the DNA is left out and the CDR3 is given as listed by TCRdb. Called V gene: TRGV8; the J gene was not called. From its first to its last residue, the CDR3 has 29 amino acids. CDR1 and CDR2 from the germline V gene are VENAVY and YDSYNSRV. This CDR3 reads CATWDIIRNSLAVEQHWLSQVSIGRIQHF.

In its sample, this clone is large (0.1 to 1%). The rearrangement links TRGV9 to TRGJP. V shed 2 bases and J 9 bases; nucleotides not matched to a gene: 13. Germline V lookup: CDR1 GITISATS, CDR2 ISYDGTV (reference sequence). The CDR3 has 18 residues. DNA for the CDR3: TGTGCCTTGTGGGAGGCCCACCTGGTGGGGTTGGGCAAAAAAATCAAGGTATTT. This translates into CALWEAHLVGLGKKIKVF.

This clone ranks as large. The rearrangement links TRGV9 to TRGJP. V dropped 0 bases and J dropped 7; count of bases not matched to a gene: 9. The germline CDR1 and CDR2 sequences are GITISATS and ISYDGTV (reference sequence). CDR3 size: 18 residues. This CDR3 is CALWEVLSRELGKKIKVF. The CDR3 DNA follows: TGTGCCTTGTGGGAGGTGCTATCCCGGGAGTTGGGCAAAAAAATCAAGGTATTT.

This clone is large (0.1 to 1%) by share. This chain connects TRGV9 to TRGJP. CDR1 and CDR2 (germline): GITISATS, ISYDGTV (reference sequence). This CDR3 has 16 amino acids. With V trimmed by 0 bases and J by 6 bases, 2 bases remained unmatched. The CDR3 DNA sequence: TGTGCCTTGTGGGAGGTGATAGAGTTGGGCAAAAAAATCAAGGTATTT. The encoded protein is CALWEVIELGKKIKVF.

The V gene is TRGV9, the J gene TRGJP. Germline assignment: CDR1 GITISATS and CDR2 ISYDGTV (reference sequence). The V and J ends lost 2 bases and 7 bases, in that order; junction bases with no gene match: 5. The CDR3 spans 16 residues. The DNA of the CDR3 is TGTGCCTTGTGGGAGGCCGAGGAGTTGGGCAAAAAAATCAAGGTATTT. Residues: CALWEAEELGKKIKVF.

A remark on this clone: With only one base between it and a far larger clone, this is likely a read error. This chain joins TRGV10 and TRGJ1 or TRGJ2. TCRdb offers no J gene call, so here the DNA was matched to germline to obtain one. TRGV10 is an ORF; its function is uncertain. CDR3 length equals 11 residues. J lost 4 bases, V lost 8 bases, and 3 bases had no gene match. CDR3 in amino acids: CAAWEYYKKLF. CDR3 in DNA: TGTGCTGCGTGGGAATATTATAAGAAACTCTTT.

This clone turned up a few times. The junction and the germline gene differ at one end; a read error may be behind it. The chain is built from TRGV9 and TRGJP. The CDR3 has 16 residues. In germline, CDR1 is GITISATS, CDR2 ISYDGTV (reference sequence). CDR3: CALWEEQELGKKIKVF. The CDR3 nucleotides are TGTGCCTTGTGGGAGGAACAAGAGTTGGGAAAAAAAATCAAGGTATTT.

The rearrangement uses TRGV3 and TRGJP2. The germline gives CDR1 VTNTFY, CDR2 YDVSTARD (reference sequence). The CDR3 is 13 amino acids. V was pared by 1 base and J by 4 bases, with 0 bases of the junction left unmatched. Written as DNA, the CDR3 is TGTGCCACCTGGGACAGTAGTGATTGGATCAAGACGTTT. Its translation: CATWDSSDWIKTF.

This clone is large. The chain links TRGV9 to TRGJP. Germline CDR1 reads GITISATS; CDR2 reads ISYDGTV (reference sequence). V gave up 4 bases and J gave up 6 bases; unmatched junction bases: 9. The CDR3 spans 17 residues. In nucleotides, the CDR3 is TGTGCCTTGTGGGAACAAATCCGAGAGTTGGGCAAAAAAATCAAGGTATTT. Translation: CALWEQIRELGKKIKVF.

This clone has more than one count but fewer than ten. The chain has TRGV9 and TRGJP. Assignment of the J gene here rests on matching the DNA to germline, because TCRdb gives none. Trimming took 1 base from V and 5 from J; bases not matched to a gene: 5. This CDR3 is 17 amino acids long. Germline V gene data show CDR1 as GITISATS and CDR2 as ISYDGTV (reference sequence). CDR3 in DNA: TGTGCCTTGTGGGAGGTCTTAAAAGAGTTGGGCAAAAAAATCAAGGTATTT. This gives the protein CALWEVLKELGKKIKVF.

Notes on this clone: The TCRdb record carries a much larger clone's protein, which differs from this DNA's translation at residue 3; a read error is the likely cause, and the protein listed here is the DNA translation. The V gene is TRGV9, the J gene TRGJP. CDR3 size: 16 residues. Germline loops: CDR1 GITISATS, CDR2 ISYDGTV (reference sequence). The CDR3 region has the DNA TGTGCCGTGTGGGAGGTGCAAGAGTTGGGCAAAAAAATCAAGGTATTT. Translated: CAVWEVQELGKKIKVF.

Relative to its sample, this clone is large (0.1 to 1%). V gene TRGV2 combines with J gene TRGJP1. This CDR3 has 16 amino acids. Losses at the gene ends were 0 bases for V and 0 bases for J; bases not matched to a gene: 4. Germline V gene sequence: CDR1 EGSNGY, CDR2 YDSYNSKV. The CDR3 DNA reads TGTGCCACCTGGGACGGGCGAGATACCACTGGTTGGTTCAAGATATTT. Amino acid sequence: CATWDGRDTTGWFKIF.